This T cell receptor (beta chain) was identified in a study of cytomegalovirus exposure and HLA in healthy donors (dated by TCRdb to the late 2010s). Looking at the study overall: In an earlier analysis of under 750 of the donors, 276 Gb of sequence data and approximately 100 million unique TCR beta sequences from 150 million to 200 million T cells were reported. Five DR-DQ haplotypes were treated as single units for association and clustering because of strong linkage in the cohort. The study combined high-throughput TCR immunosequencing, statistical association of individual TCRs with disease status, and machine learning to predict cytomegalovirus infection status. Alongside the repertoire data, information on donor age, sex, ethnicity and CMV serostatus was compiled. Among about 410 genotyped donors of the cohort, an average of approximately 220,000 unique TCR beta nucleotide sequences was sequenced per donor, of which roughly 17% were non-productive. A later analysis re-analyzed previously published TCR beta repertoires from 600 to 850 donors and added high-resolution HLA genotyping to study TCR occurrence patterns. Rather than drawing on any new phenotypic data, the later analysis identified candidate immune exposures from TCR beta sequences and the way those sequences occurred across donors. Besides the first cohort of around 700 subjects, a separate validation cohort made up of 120 different subjects was used. Typing coverage differed by locus: A, B, C, DRB1 and DQB1 were typed in roughly 629-630 donors, DQA1 in 500 to 550, DPA1 in 600 to 610, and DPB1 in just under 490. Of the roughly 410 genotyped donors, 80% to 90% were placed in the genetic ancestry cluster associated with self-reported Caucasian donors. An earlier analysis of approximately 580 of the donors used high-throughput TCR beta sequencing to judge whether each TCR beta V gene segment behaved as functional or pseudogenic. Every discovery cohort repertoire had been produced on one sequencing platform. The study aimed to test whether cataloging public T cell receptors could reveal signatures of past pathogen exposure. An early release covering some 640 HLA-typed donors comprised around 300 gigabases of sequencing data and some 79 million unique TCR sequences. Class I and class II HLA loci were covered by the typing at four-digit resolution. In a later genetic analysis, genome-wide SNP genotypes for about 55% of the roughly 700 donors were used, and that subset was treated as a discovery cohort. The study used immunosequencing to profile the T cell repertoires of under 700 subjects and linked those repertoires to cytomegalovirus serostatus.

In total, roughly 670 healthy bone marrow donors made up the cohort. Cohort members were all nominally healthy when sampled, although unrecorded immune exposures were likely present. The donor was CMV seropositive and was included in the group of some 290 seropositive cohort members. A peripheral blood sample was collected from each donor, and TCR beta sequencing was performed on peripheral blood mononuclear cells. The Qiagen DNeasy Blood Extraction Kit was used to extract genomic DNA from the blood cell samples. Study-wide findings and limitations: A total of about 150 TCR beta chains were listed by the study as associated with cytomegalovirus. A group of highly shared sequence variants was considered likely to be a technical artifact of the sequencing pipeline. In a later analysis, most CMV-associated TCR beta chains were found to appear HLA-restricted, with HLA associations seemingly driven largely by CMV exposure. Assigning TCR associations to individual alleles was difficult when HLA alleles, especially DR and DQ, strongly co-occurred. The classifier was reported to diagnose cytomegalovirus status with high specificity and sensitivity in both the original and validation cohorts. An association between a missense DCLRE1C variant and V-gene and J-gene trimming of TCR beta chains was found in a later genetic analysis and replicated in an independent cohort. In a later analysis, several top co-occurrence clusters were reported to appear linked to parvovirus B19, influenza, CMV and Epstein-Barr virus. A further reported finding was that TCR beta sequences accurately predicted the HLA-A and HLA-B alleles for most subjects in the first cohort. While some public TCRs were present in many individuals, most TCR sequences turned up only very rarely across donors. Because HLA typing was missing for some donors at each locus, association tests included only the typed subset. A later analysis found that TCR association rates varied across HLA loci, with DRB1 alleles showing the most associated TCRs and HLA-C alleles the fewest. CMV serostatus was the only immune exposure information available for the cohort. In this cohort, only TCR beta chains were sequenced, and detectable features were limited by the absence of alpha or paired-chain data. A few of the identified cytomegalovirus-associated TCR beta chains were confirmed in vitro to be specific for cytomegalovirus antigens. Linkage disequilibrium might explain the correlated functional status among segregating V segments, but an unknown experimental factor could not be excluded. A later analysis found that HLA-associated TCR beta chains were more clonally expanded and had lower generation probabilities than equally common non-associated chains. Sequencing depth was assumed to be roughly uniform across donors in the presence/absence analyses, though that assumption may not hold. The authors suggested that the approach could potentially be extended to other disease states and immunological phenotypes. Broadly in line with IMGT annotations, most TCR beta V segments showed up in productive rearrangements about 90% or about 30% of the time in an earlier analysis of approximately 640 of the donors. At a false discovery rate of 0.05, a later analysis linked under 20,000 TCR beta sequences to specific HLA alleles. According to a later genetic analysis, donors in an Asian-associated ancestry cluster had fewer N-insertions in productive TCRs than the approximately 670-donor mean. Seventeen rarely observed V segments, including chromosome 9 orphons, were excluded from the earlier analysis of a few hundred of the donors because counts were too low.

The library came from the immunoSEQ multiplex PCR assay. The multiplex PCR relied on a mix of 60 forward primers for TCR Vbeta segments and 13 reverse primers for TCR Jbeta segments. The CDR3 region of rearranged TCR beta genes was amplified from genomic DNA with a multiplex PCR assay. The amplified TCR beta libraries were sequenced on the Illumina HiSeq System as 87-base-pair reads. The paper's data handling went like this. A later analysis counted approximately 74 million unique TCR beta chains across the roughly 700 repertoires, and around 9.9 million of these chains were shared by at least two donors. A nearest-neighbor algorithm error-corrected the raw reads and collapsed the reads into unique sequences, merging closely related sequences to remove PCR and sequencing errors. V, D and J gene segments were assigned by aligning CDR3 sequences to IMGT reference sequences. For a sequence to be retained, at least a six-nucleotide match to both a V gene segment and a J gene segment was required. Rearrangements were called productive when the CDR3 lacked stop codons and stayed in frame with V and J; all others were non-productive. CDR3 was defined according to IMGT convention as the region running from the second conserved V-encoded cysteine to the conserved J-encoded phenylalanine. The earlier analysis of 587 of the donors excluded any sequence lacking an unambiguous match to a single V gene segment. An earlier analysis of some 610 of the donors called V segments functional above 56.7% productive rearrangements and segregating when the between-donor standard deviation exceeded 5%. A statistical classification framework was developed to diagnose cytomegalovirus status using the catalog of TCR beta chain sequences. V and J gene assignment, in a later analysis, came from comparing TCR nucleotide sequences with IMGT/GENE-DB human TR gene sequences. The TCRdist pipeline was used in a later analysis to assign CDR3 sequences and most-parsimonious VDJ recombination scenarios. In a later analysis, every TCR beta chain was defined by the combination of its CDR3 amino acid sequence and its V-gene family, and reads without a unique V-gene family were dropped. In a later analysis, 450 to 600 highly shared, low-generation-probability nucleotide sequences were removed to address suspected cross-contamination and a sequencing artifact. For each public chain, a later analysis derived a clonal expansion index from normalized ranks of inferred template counts within each repertoire. In a later analysis, generation probabilities were computed using a VDJ recombination model fitted to out-of-frame rearrangements, and the results were checked against IGoR. In a later analysis, TCR-TCR, TCR-HLA and TCR-CMV co-occurrence was scored with hypergeometric tests, and a repertoire-size bias correction was applied to TCR pairs. In a later analysis, false discovery rates were estimated by permuting HLA or CMV assignments 20 times. In a later analysis, co-occurring TCRs were grouped using DBSCAN, with TCRdist sequence similarity added in when clustering inside HLA-allele-positive subsets. For co-occurrence clustering, repertoires with fewer than 30,000 or more than 120,000 public chains were excluded, along with several repertoires with anomalous nucleotide sharing. TCRdb provides this immuneACCESS table in a form limited to in-frame rearrangements. Some clones are lacking; in checked studies, under half of them reflect an unresolved V gene, and why the rest are absent is not known. That table supplies the V and J calls and clone size; D and trimming were determined from the DNA. Within this sample are approximately 120,000 clones, with 74% of them counted one time only. The top ten constitute 4% to 4.5% of the sample.

Details on this clone: Its cognate antigen has yet to be identified. No base quality values were provided; no much bigger clone lies one nucleotide off.

This TCR came from a woman aged 45-65 years in good health and CMV-seropositive. Sequences were obtained from PBMCs.

The CDR3 here reads CASRAPGVAAYEQYF. The DNA sequence follows: TGTGCCAGCAGAGCCCCGGGAGTCGCCGCCTACGAGCAGTACTTC. The V and J segments used are TRBV6-5 and TRBJ2-7, with TRBD2 tentatively as D gene (6 bases match). The germline V gene specifies MNHEY as CDR1 and SVGAGI as CDR2. From the cysteine through the phenylalanine, the CDR3 covers 15 amino acids. Of the read, only the CDR3 DNA is kept; its 45 bases are in frame from base 1. The junction shows trimming of 6 bases on V and 2 bases on J, plus 17 bases between the germline ends.